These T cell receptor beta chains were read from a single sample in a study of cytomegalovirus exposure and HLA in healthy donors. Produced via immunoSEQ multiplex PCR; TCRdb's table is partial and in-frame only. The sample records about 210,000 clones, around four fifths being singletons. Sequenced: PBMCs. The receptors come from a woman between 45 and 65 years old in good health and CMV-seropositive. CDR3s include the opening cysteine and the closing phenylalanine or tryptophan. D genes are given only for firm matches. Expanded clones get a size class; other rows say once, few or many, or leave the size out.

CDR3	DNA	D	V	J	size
CASSQFAGGYGYTF	TGCGCCAGCAGCCAATTTGCAGGGGGCTATGGCTACACCTTC	TRBD1	TRBV4-1	TRBJ1-2	.
CASSFMTSGQETQYF	TGTGCCAGCAGCTTTATGACTAGCGGGCAAGAGACCCAGTACTTC	TRBD2	TRBV5-4	TRBJ2-5	.
CASRGLTRNTIYF	TGTGCCAGTCGGGGACTGACTAGAAACACCATATATTTT	.	TRBV19	TRBJ1-3	once
CASRQQGTTTSSYNEQFF	TGTGCCAGCAGGCAACAGGGGACCACTACCAGCTCCTACAATGAGCAGTTCTTC	TRBD1	TRBV11-1	TRBJ2-1	.
CASSLEGSGNTIYF	TGCGCCAGCAGCTTGGAGGGGTCAGGAAACACCATATATTTT	.	TRBV5-1	TRBJ1-3	.
CASSLDRGLKFCTNEKLFF	TGTGCCAGCAGCCTTGACAGGGGTTTAAAGTTTTGCACTAATGAAAAACTGTTTTTT	TRBD1	TRBV27	TRBJ1-4	.
CASSIVNRANGLFF	TGTGCCAGTAGTATAGTGAACAGGGCAAACGGACTGTTTTTT	.	TRBV19	TRBJ1-4	.
CASRRTSPGTDTQYF	TGCGCCAGCAGGCGGACTTCCCCTGGGACAGATACGCAGTATTTT	.	TRBV4-1	TRBJ2-3	.
CASSLRQANSPLHF	TGTGCCAGCAGCCTAAGACAGGCTAATTCACCCCTCCACTTT	.	TRBV9	TRBJ1-6	.
CASSSGQGNTIYF	TGTGCCAGCAGTTCGGGACAGGGAAACACCATATATTTT	TRBD1	TRBV27	TRBJ1-3	.
CASSQVDRGTYEQYF	TGCGCCAGCAGCCAGGTGGACAGGGGTACCTACGAGCAGTACTTC	TRBD1	TRBV4-3	TRBJ2-7	few
CSVIVQAYEQYF	TGCAGCGTTATCGTTCAGGCCTACGAGCAGTACTTC	.	TRBV29-1	TRBJ2-7	.
CASSQRGSRAGWEGANVLTF	TGCGCCAGCAGCCAAAGGGGGTCGAGGGCAGGGTGGGAAGGGGCCAACGTCCTGACTTTC	.	TRBV4-1	TRBJ2-6	.
CASSSRVNTEAFF	TGTGCCAGCAGTTCCAGGGTGAACACTGAAGCTTTCTTT	.	TRBV27	TRBJ1-1	.
CASSLNRDRNSPLHF	TGTGCCAGCAGCCTCAACCGGGACAGAAATTCACCCCTCCACTTT	TRBD1	TRBV7-8	TRBJ1-6	.
CASSFPKSSYEQYF	TGTGCCAGCAGTTTTCCTAAGAGCTCCTACGAGCAGTACTTC	.	TRBV28	TRBJ2-7	.
CASSLARRSAGTETQYF	TGTGCCAGCAGCTTAGCGCGTAGATCGGCGGGGACCGAGACCCAGTACTTC	.	TRBV7-2	TRBJ2-5	.
CASSPLQGAQGQPQHF	TGTGCCAGCTCACCACTTCAGGGGGCGCAGGGTCAGCCCCAGCATTTT	TRBD1	TRBV18	TRBJ1-5	.
CASSRARGGNELFF	TGCGCCAGCAGCCGGGCTAGGGGGGGAAATGAGCTGTTTTTT	.	TRBV4-1	TRBJ2-2	.
CASYRDRDNEKLFF	TGTGCCAGCTATCGGGACAGGGATAATGAAAAACTGTTTTTT	TRBD1	TRBV2	TRBJ1-4	.
CASSLESPGGRPQHF	TGTGCCAGCAGTTTAGAATCTCCCGGAGGCCGGCCCCAGCATTTT	.	TRBV28	TRBJ1-5	.
CASSADRGEEQYF	TGTGCCAGCAGTGCGGACAGGGGAGAAGAGCAGTACTTC	TRBD1	TRBV2	TRBJ2-7	.
CASSMDWTGIYEQYF	TGTGCCAGTAGTATGGATTGGACAGGCATCTACGAGCAGTACTTC	TRBD1	TRBV19	TRBJ2-7	.
CASSLGQASSHNSPLHF	TGTGCCAGCAGCTTAGGGCAGGCGAGCTCCCATAATTCACCCCTCCACTTT	.	TRBV13	TRBJ1-6	.
CASSYMNTEAFF	TGTGCCAGTAGTTACATGAACACTGAAGCTTTCTTT	.	TRBV19	TRBJ1-1	.
CASSIQGGTGELFF	TGCGCCAGCAGCATACAGGGGGGCACCGGGGAGCTGTTTTTT	TRBD1	TRBV4-1	TRBJ2-2	few
CASSLGQGGTEAFF	TGTGCCAGCAGCTTGGGGCAGGGAGGCACTGAAGCTTTCTTT	.	TRBV5-8	TRBJ1-1	.
CASSLNRGQGYTF	TGTGCCAGCAGCTTAAACAGGGGGCAGGGCTACACCTTC	TRBD1	TRBV7-2	TRBJ1-2	once
CASRPRGTGELFF	TGTGCCAGTAGACCGCGGGGCACCGGGGAGCTGTTTTTT	.	TRBV19	TRBJ2-2	.
CASSSDRGLGNTEAFF	TGTGCCAGTAGTTCCGACAGGGGGCTTGGAAACACTGAAGCTTTCTTT	TRBD1	TRBV19	TRBJ1-1	.
CASSLPGDTDTQYF	TGTGCCAGCAGCTTGCCAGGGGACACAGATACGCAGTATTTT	.	TRBV5-6	TRBJ2-3	.
CASSQGTGSYTDTQYF	TGTGCCAGCAGCCAAGGGACAGGGTCTTACACAGATACGCAGTATTTT	TRBD1	TRBV14	TRBJ2-3	.
CASSPNRGKRTEAFF	TGTGCCAGCTCACCAAACAGGGGAAAGAGGACTGAAGCTTTCTTT	TRBD1	TRBV18	TRBJ1-1	.
CASSQGVNTEAFF	TGTGCCAGCAGTCAGGGGGTGAACACTGAAGCTTTCTTT	TRBD1	TRBV7-2	TRBJ1-1	.
CASFLTASSGNTIYF	TGTGCCAGCTTCTTGACAGCGAGCTCTGGAAACACCATATATTTT	.	TRBV18	TRBJ1-3	.
CASSINREREKLFF	TGTGCCAGTAGTATCAACAGGGAGAGGGAAAAACTGTTTTTT	.	TRBV19	TRBJ1-4	.
CASSLQANEKLFF	TGTGCCAGCAGCTTACAGGCTAATGAAAAACTGTTTTTT	.	TRBV7-3	TRBJ1-4	.
CASSVTPRIGETQYF	TGTGCCAGCAGCGTAACACCCAGGATCGGAGAGACCCAGTACTTC	.	TRBV9	TRBJ2-5	.
CASSGRGQGYNEQFF	TGTGCCAGTAGTGGGCGGGGACAGGGTTACAATGAGCAGTTCTTC	TRBD1	TRBV19	TRBJ2-1	few
CASSDPRRGYQETQYF	TGCGCCAGCAGTGACCCCAGGCGGGGGTACCAAGAGACCCAGTACTTC	TRBD2	TRBV10-2	TRBJ2-5	.
CASSSRATGTGTQYF	TGTGCCAGCAGTTCACGGGCGACAGGAACGGGGACCCAGTACTTC	.	TRBV6-5	TRBJ2-5	.
CASSGGRYQPQHF	TGTGCCAGTAGCGGGGGGCGTTATCAGCCCCAGCATTTT	.	TRBV19	TRBJ1-5	.